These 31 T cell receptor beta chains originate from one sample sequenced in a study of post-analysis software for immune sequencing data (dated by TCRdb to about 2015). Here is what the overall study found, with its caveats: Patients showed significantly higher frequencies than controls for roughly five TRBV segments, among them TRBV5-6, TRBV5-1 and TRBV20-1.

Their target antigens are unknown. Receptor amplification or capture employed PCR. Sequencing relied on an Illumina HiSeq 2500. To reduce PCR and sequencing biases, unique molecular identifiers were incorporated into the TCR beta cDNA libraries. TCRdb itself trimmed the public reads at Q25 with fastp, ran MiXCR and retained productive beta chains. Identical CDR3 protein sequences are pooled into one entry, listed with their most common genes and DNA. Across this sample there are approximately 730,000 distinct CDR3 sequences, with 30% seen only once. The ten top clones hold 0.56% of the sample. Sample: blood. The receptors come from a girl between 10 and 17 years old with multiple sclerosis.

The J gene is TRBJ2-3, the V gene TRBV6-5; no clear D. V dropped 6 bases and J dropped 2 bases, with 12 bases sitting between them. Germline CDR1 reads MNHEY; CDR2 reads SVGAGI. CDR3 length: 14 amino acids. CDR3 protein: CASSSRTATDTQYF. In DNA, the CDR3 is TGTGCCAGCAGCTCCCGGACGGCCACAGATACGCAGTATTTT.

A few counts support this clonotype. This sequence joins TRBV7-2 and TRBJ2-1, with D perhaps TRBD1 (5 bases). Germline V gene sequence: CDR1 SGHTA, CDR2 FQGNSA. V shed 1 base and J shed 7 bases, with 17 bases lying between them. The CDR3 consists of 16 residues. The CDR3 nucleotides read TGTGCCAGCAGCTTAGTTGCAGGCAGGGTGGGAAATGAGCAGTTCTTC. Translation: CASSLVAGRVGNEQFF.

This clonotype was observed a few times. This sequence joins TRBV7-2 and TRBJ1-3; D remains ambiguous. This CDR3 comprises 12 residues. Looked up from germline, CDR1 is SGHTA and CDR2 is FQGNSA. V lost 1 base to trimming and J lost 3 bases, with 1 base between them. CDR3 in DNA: TGTGCCAGCAGCTTAGGTGGAAACACCATATATTTT. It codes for CASSLGGNTIYF.

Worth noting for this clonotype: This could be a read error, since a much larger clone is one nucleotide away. The CDR3 DNA reads as TGTGCCAGCAGCCCTTGGACAGGGTGGGAGACCCAGTACTTC. It specifies CASSPWTGWETQYF. The rearrangement links TRBV7-2 to TRBJ2-5, with 8 bases fitting TRBD1. J gave up 5 bases and V 5 bases, and 7 bases lay outside the gene matches. Germline CDR1 and CDR2: SGHTA and FQGNSA. This CDR3 has 14 amino acids.

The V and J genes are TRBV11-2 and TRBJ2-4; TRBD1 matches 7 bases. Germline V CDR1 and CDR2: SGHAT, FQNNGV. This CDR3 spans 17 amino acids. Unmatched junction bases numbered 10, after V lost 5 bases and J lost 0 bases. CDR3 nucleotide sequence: TGTGCCAGCAGCCATCAAAGGGGGCAACGAGCCAAAAACATTCAGTACTTC. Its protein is CASSHQRGQRAKNIQYF.

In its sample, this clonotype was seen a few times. The CDR3 sequence: CSVVGQSYEQYF. The CDR3 DNA reads TGCAGCGTTGTGGGACAGTCCTACGAGCAGTACTTC. This sequence joins TRBV29-1 and TRBJ2-7; 7 bases agree with TRBD1. This CDR3 contains 12 residues. The V gene end was trimmed by 4 bases and the J gene end by 1 base; junction bases not matched to a gene: 1. From germline, CDR1 is SQVTM and CDR2 ANQGSEA.

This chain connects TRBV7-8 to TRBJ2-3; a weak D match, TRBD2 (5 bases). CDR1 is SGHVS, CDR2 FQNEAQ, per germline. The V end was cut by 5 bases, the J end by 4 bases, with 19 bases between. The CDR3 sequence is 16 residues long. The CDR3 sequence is CASSPRTFSGADTQYF. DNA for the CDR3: TGTGCCAGCAGCCCACGGACTTTCTCGGGCGCAGATACGCAGTATTTT.

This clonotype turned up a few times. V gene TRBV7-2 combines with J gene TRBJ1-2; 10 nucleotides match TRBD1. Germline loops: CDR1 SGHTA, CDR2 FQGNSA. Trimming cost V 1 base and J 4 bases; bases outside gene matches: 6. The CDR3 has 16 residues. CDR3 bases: TGTGCCAGCAGCTTAGTAGCGCGGACAGGGGGCTATGGCTACACCTTC. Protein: CASSLVARTGGYGYTF.

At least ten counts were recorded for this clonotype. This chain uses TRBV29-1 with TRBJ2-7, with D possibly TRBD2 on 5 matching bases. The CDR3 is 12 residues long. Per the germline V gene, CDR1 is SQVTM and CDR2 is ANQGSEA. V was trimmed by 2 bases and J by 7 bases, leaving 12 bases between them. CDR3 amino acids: CSVEPTGGEQYF. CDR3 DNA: TGCAGCGTTGAACCAACCGGAGGAGAGCAGTACTTC.

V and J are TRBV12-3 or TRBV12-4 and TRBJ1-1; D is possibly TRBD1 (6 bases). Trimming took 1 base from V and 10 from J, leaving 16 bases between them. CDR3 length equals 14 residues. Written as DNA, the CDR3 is TGTGCCAGCAGTTTAGGCGGGACAAGGTCTAGAGCTTTCTTT. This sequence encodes CASSLGGTRSRAFF.

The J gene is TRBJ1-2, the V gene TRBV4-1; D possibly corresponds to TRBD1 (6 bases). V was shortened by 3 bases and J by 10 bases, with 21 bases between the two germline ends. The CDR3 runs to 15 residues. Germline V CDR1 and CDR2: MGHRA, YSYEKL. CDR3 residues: CASSQQYGLRGIYTF. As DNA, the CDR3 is TGCGCCAGCAGCCAGCAATACGGCCTAAGGGGGATCTACACCTTC.

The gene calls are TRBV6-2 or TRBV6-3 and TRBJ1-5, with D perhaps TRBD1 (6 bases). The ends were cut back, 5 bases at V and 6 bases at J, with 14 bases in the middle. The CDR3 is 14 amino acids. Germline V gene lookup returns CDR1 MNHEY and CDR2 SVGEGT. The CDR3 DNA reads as TGTGCCAGCAGTGCTCCGGGGGCGGGTCAGCCCCAGCATTTT. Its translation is CASSAPGAGQPQHF.

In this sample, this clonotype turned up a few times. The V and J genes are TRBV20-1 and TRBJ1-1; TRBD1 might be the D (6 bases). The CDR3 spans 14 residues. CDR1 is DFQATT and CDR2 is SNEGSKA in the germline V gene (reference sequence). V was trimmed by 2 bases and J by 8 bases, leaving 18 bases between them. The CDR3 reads CSARPSLLRGEAFF. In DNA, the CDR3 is TGCAGTGCTAGACCTTCTTTACTCAGGGGAGAAGCTTTCTTT.

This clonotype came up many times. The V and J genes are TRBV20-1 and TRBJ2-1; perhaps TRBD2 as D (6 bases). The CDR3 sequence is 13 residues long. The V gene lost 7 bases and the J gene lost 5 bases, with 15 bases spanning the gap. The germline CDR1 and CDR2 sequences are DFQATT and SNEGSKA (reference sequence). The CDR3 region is CSVGRAGHNEQFF. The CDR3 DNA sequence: TGCAGTGTCGGACGAGCGGGCCACAATGAGCAGTTCTTC.

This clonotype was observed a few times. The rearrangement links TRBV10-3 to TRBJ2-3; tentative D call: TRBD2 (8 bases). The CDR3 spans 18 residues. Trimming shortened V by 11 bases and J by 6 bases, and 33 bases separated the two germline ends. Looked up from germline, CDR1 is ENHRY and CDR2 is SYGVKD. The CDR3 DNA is TGTGCCGTGAGGACAGGCGACGGGCGGGAGGAGAAACTGGATACGCAGTATTTT. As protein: CAVRTGDGREEKLDTQYF.

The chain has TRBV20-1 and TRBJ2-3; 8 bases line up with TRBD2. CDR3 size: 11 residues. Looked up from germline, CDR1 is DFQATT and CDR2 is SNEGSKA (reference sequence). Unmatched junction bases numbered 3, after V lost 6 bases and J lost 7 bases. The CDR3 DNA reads TGCAGTGCAAGCGGGGGTTATACGCAGTATTTT. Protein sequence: CSASGGYTQYF.

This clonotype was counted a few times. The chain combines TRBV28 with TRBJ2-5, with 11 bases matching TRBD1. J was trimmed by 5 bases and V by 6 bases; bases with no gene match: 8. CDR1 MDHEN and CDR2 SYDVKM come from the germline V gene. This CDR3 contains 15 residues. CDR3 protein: CASSRGQGAGETQYF. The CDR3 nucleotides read TGTGCCAGCAGCAGAGGACAGGGGGCGGGTGAGACCCAGTACTTC.

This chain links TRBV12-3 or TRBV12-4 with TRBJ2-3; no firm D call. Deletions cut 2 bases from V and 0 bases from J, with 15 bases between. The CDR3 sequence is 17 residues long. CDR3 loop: CASSLSPGGRSTDTQYF. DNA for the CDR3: TGTGCCAGCAGTTTATCTCCCGGTGGCAGGAGCACAGATACGCAGTATTTT.

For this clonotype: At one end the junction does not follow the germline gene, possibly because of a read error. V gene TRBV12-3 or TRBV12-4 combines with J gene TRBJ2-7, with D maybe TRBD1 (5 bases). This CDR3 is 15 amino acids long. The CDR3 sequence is CAGSPRDSSFYEQYF. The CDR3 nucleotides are TGTGCCGGCAGCCCCCGCGACAGCAGCTTCTACGAGCAGTACTTC.

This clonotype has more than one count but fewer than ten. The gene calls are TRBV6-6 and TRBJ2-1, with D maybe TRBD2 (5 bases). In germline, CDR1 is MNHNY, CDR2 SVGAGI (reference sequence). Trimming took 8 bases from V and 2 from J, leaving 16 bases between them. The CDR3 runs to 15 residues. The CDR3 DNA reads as TGTGCCAGCTCAACCGGGGTCACGACCTACAATGAGCAGTTCTTC. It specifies CASSTGVTTYNEQFF.

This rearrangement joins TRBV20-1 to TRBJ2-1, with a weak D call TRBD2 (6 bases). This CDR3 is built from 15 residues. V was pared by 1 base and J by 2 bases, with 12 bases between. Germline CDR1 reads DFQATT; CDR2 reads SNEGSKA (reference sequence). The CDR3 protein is CSARVSGDPYNEQFF. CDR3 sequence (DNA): TGCAGTGCTAGAGTGTCGGGGGATCCCTACAATGAGCAGTTCTTC.

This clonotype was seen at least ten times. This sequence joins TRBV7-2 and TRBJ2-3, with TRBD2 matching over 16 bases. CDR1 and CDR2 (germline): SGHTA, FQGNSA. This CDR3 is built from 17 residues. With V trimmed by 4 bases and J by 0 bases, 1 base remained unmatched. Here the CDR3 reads CASSSGLAGGSTDTQYF. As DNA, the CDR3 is TGTGCCAGCAGCTCGGGACTAGCGGGAGGGAGCACAGATACGCAGTATTTT.

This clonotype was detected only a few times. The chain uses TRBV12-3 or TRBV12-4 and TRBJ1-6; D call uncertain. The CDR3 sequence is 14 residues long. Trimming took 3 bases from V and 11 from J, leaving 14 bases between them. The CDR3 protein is CASSFGGLLAPLHF. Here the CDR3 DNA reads TGTGCCAGCAGTTTCGGCGGATTACTGGCACCCCTCCACTTT.

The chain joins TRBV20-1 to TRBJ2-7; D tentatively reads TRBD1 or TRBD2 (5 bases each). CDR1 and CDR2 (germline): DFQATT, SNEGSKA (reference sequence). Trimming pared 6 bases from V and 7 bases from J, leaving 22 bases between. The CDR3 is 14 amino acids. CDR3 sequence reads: CSANPGTSSKEQYF. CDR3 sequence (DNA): TGCAGTGCCAATCCCGGGACCTCCTCAAAGGAGCAGTACTTC.

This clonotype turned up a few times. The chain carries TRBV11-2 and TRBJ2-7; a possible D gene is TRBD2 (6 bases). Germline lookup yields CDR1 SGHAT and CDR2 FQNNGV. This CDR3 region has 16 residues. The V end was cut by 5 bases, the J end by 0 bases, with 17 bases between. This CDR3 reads CASSNSGTPSSYEQYF. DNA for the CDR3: TGTGCCAGCAGCAACTCCGGGACTCCGAGCTCCTACGAGCAGTACTTC. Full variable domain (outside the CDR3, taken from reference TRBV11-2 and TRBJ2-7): EAGVAQSPRYKIIEKRQSVAFWCNPISGHATLYWYQQILGQGPKLLIQFQNNGVVDDSQLPKDRFSAERLKGVDSTLKIQPAKLEDSAVYLCASSNSGTPSSYEQYFGPGTRLTVT.

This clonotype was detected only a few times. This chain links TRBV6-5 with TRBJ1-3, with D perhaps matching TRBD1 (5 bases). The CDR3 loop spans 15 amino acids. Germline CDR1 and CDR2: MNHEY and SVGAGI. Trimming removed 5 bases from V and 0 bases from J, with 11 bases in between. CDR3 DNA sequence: TGTGCCAGCAGTAGACAGTTCCTCTCTGGAAACACCATATATTTT. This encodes CASSRQFLSGNTIYF.

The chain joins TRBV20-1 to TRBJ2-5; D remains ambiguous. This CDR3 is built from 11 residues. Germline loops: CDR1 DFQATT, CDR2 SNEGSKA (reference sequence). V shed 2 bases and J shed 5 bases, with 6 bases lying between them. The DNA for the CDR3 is TGCAGTGCTAGACGTAAGGAGACCCAGTACTTC. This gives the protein CSARRKETQYF.

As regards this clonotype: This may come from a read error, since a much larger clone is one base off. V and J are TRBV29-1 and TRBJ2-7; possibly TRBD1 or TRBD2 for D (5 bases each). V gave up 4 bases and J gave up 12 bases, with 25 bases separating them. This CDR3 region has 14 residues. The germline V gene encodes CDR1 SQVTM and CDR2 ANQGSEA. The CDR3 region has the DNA TGCAGCGTTGTGGACGGGACCCAGAAAACCGGGCGGTACTTC. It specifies CSVVDGTQKTGRYF.

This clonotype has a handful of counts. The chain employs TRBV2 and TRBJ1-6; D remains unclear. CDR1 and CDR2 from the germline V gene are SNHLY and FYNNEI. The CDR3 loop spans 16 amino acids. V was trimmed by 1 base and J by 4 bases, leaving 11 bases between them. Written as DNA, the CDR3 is TGTGCCAGCAGTGAAGGGCGCCCGGAGTATAATTCACCCCTCCACTTT. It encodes CASSEGRPEYNSPLHF.

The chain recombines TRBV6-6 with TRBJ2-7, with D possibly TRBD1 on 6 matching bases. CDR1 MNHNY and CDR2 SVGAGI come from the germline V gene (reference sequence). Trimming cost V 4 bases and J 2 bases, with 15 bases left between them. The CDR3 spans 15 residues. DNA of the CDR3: TGTGCCAGCAGTTCCGTGACGACAGGAGCCTACGAGCAGTACTTC. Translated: CASSSVTTGAYEQYF.

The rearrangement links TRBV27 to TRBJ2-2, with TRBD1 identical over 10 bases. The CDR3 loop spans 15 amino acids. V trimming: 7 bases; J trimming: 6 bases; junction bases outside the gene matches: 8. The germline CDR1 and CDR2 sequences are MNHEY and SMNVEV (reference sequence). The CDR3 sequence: CASTPGQGKAGELFF. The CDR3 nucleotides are TGTGCCAGCACTCCGGGACAGGGGAAGGCCGGGGAGCTGTTTTTT.